This entry lists 18 T cell receptor beta chains sequenced from one sample in a study of CD8 T cells in ankylosing spondylitis. Study outcomes and limitations: Seemingly distinctive of ankylosing spondylitis blood was a TCR beta motif formed by eight highly homologous variants.

No cognate antigen is known for these TCRs. TCRdb analysed the 5' RACE reads with MiXCR anew, one entry per CDR3 protein. This sample has some 700,000 distinct CDR3 sequences, with about 20% found just once. Sequenced input: blood, either unsorted or a sorted T cell fraction (not recorded which). Receptor source: a male donor with ankylosing spondylitis.

This clonotype was counted only a few times. The chain carries TRBV21-1 and TRBJ2-1. TRBV21-1 is recorded as a pseudogene. This CDR3 has 17 amino acids. CDR3 sequence reads: CASSKVVGRSSYNEQFF. The CDR3 DNA sequence: TGTGCCAGCAGCAAAGTAGTGGGCAGGAGCTCCTACAATGAGCAGTTCTTC.

The J gene is TRBJ2-5, the V gene TRBV20-1, with 8 positions matching TRBD2. Looked up from germline, CDR1 is DFQATT and CDR2 is SNEGSKA (reference sequence). Trimming at V came to 5 bases and at J to 1 base, leaving 6 bases not matched to a gene. The CDR3 contains 14 residues. The CDR3 reads CSAPSGLVQETQYF. CDR3 nucleotide sequence: TGCAGTGCTCCCTCGGGACTAGTCCAAGAGACCCAGTACTTC.

This rearrangement joins TRBV2 to TRBJ1-2; D is unclear. The CDR3 consists of 14 residues. V was trimmed by 4 bases and J by 0 bases, leaving 9 bases between them. Germline values: CDR1 SNHLY, CDR2 FYNNEI. The CDR3 DNA sequence: TGTGCCAGCAGTGTGTACAGAACTAACTATGGCTACACCTTC. It translates to CASSVYRTNYGYTF.

The genes are TRBV4-1 and TRBJ2-7, with D unclear. CDR1 and CDR2 from the germline V gene are MGHRA and YSYEKL. V lost 0 bases and J 0 bases, leaving 12 bases between the germline ends. The CDR3 consists of 16 residues. CDR3 residues: CASSQDLPGPSYEQYF. DNA for the CDR3: TGCGCCAGCAGCCAAGATTTGCCAGGACCCTCCTACGAGCAGTACTTC.

A few counts support this clonotype. The rearrangement uses TRBV29-1 and TRBJ2-5; D is ambiguous. In germline, CDR1 is SQVTM, CDR2 ANQGSEA. The length of the CDR3 is 12 residues. V dropped 6 bases and J dropped 1 base, with 9 bases sitting between them. DNA for the CDR3: TGCAGCGTCCGGGCCACCCAAGAGACCCAGTACTTC. Encoded protein: CSVRATQETQYF.

The V call is TRBV5-1, the J call TRBJ1-2; the D gene is possibly TRBD1 (5 bases). V was clipped by 1 base and J by 8 bases, with 12 bases between them. Germline V gives CDR1 SGHRS, CDR2 YFSETQ. The CDR3 is made up of 13 amino acids. As DNA, the CDR3 is TGCGCCAGCAGCTTGACGGGGGGGAGCGGCTACACCTTC. It yields the protein CASSLTGGSGYTF.

The chain employs TRBV7-2 and TRBJ2-3, with a tentative D call TRBD2 (6 bases). The V end was cut by 1 base, the J end by 4 bases, with 9 bases between. Germline loops: CDR1 SGHTA, CDR2 FQGNSA. The CDR3 covers 14 residues. CDR3 residues: CASSLGLGADTQYF. CDR3 in DNA: TGTGCCAGCAGCTTAGGACTAGGCGCAGATACGCAGTATTTT.

The genes are TRBV20-1 and TRBJ1-2, with TRBD1 matching 10 bases. The germline gives CDR1 DFQATT, CDR2 SNEGSKA (reference sequence). J lost 4 bases, V lost 5 bases, and 4 bases had no gene match. CDR3 length: 13 residues. The CDR3 region has the DNA TGCAGTGCTGAGACAGGGGGCGGCTATGGCTACACCTTC. Translation gives CSAETGGGYGYTF.

The chain is built from TRBV29-1 and TRBJ2-7; maybe TRBD2 (6 bases). This CDR3 spans 13 amino acids. Germline-derived CDR1 and CDR2 are SQVTM and ANQGSEA. V lost 4 bases and J lost 5, with 15 bases in between. The CDR3 here is CSVAPPGRNEQYF. CDR3 coding DNA: TGCAGCGTTGCCCCCCCGGGGAGGAACGAGCAGTACTTC.

The sample holds a few counts of this clonotype. V and J are TRBV12-3 or TRBV12-4 and TRBJ1-1; the D is unclear. The CDR3 is 13 residues long. V dropped 6 bases and J dropped 1 base, with 9 bases sitting between them. The DNA of the CDR3 is TGTGCCAGCAGCCCACCCCCGAACACTGAAGCTTTCTTT. This codes for CASSPPPNTEAFF.

This clonotype appeared a few times. The rearrangement uses TRBV12-3 or TRBV12-4 and TRBJ2-1; D may be TRBD2 (5 bases). Trimming stripped 6 bases from V and 9 bases from J, with 12 bases between. The CDR3 runs to 12 residues. The CDR3 reads CASSSGRGEQFF. The CDR3 DNA is TGTGCCAGCAGCTCCGGCCGGGGTGAGCAGTTCTTC.

This clonotype was observed a handful of times. The chain joins TRBV27 to TRBJ1-2; a weak D match, TRBD1 (6 bases). CDR3 length: 15 amino acids. Trimming took 3 bases from V and 6 from J, leaving 17 bases between them. Germline loops: CDR1 MNHEY, CDR2 SMNVEV (reference sequence). The CDR3 DNA reads as TGTGCCAGCAGTTTTAGGGGGGCGTCCTCCAATGGCTACACCTTC. Translation gives CASSFRGASSNGYTF.

The chain joins TRBV28 to TRBJ1-6, with 7 positions matching TRBD1. The CDR3 contains 14 residues. The V segment lost 7 bases and the J segment 9 bases; nucleotides outside the gene matches: 9. Germline V gene lookup returns CDR1 MDHEN and CDR2 SYDVKM. Here the CDR3 reads CASKPGQLISPLHF. The CDR3 DNA follows: TGTGCCAGCAAACCGGGACAGCTTATTTCACCCCTCCACTTT.

Written as DNA, the CDR3 is TGTGCCAGCAGTTTAGATTTTCGGGACGGGCCCCCTGGGGCCAACGTCCTGACTTTC. Translated: CASSLDFRDGPPGANVLTF. J is TRBJ2-6 and V is TRBV12-3 or TRBV12-4; D tentatively fits TRBD1 or TRBD2 (5 bases each). V gave up 1 base and J gave up 2 bases, with 18 bases separating them. This CDR3 has 19 residues.

This clonotype came up a few times. The gene calls are TRBV12-3 or TRBV12-4 and TRBJ1-1; TRBD1 matches 7 bases. V dropped 6 bases and J dropped 5; count of bases not matched to a gene: 6. The CDR3 spans 13 residues. The DNA for the CDR3 is TGTGCCAGCAGCATAAACAGGGGAACTGAAGCTTTCTTT. Translated, it gives CASSINRGTEAFF.

This clonotype has only a few counts. The chain has TRBV28 and TRBJ2-1, with D tentatively TRBD1 (6 bases). This CDR3 is built from 14 residues. Trimming took 5 bases from V and 5 from J, leaving 13 bases between them. Germline-derived CDR1 and CDR2 are MDHEN and SYDVKM. The DNA for the CDR3 is TGTGCCAGCAGTCCACTGTGGACAGACAATGAGCAGTTCTTC. Translation gives CASSPLWTDNEQFF.

The chain links TRBV5-1 to TRBJ2-1, with TRBD2 matching over 9 bases. V was clipped by 4 bases and J by 5 bases; unmatched bases: 10. CDR3 length: 16 residues. Per the germline V gene, CDR1 is SGHRS and CDR2 is YFSETQ. The CDR3: CASSSPREGPDNEQFF. As DNA, the CDR3 is TGCGCCAGCAGCAGCCCGCGGGAGGGCCCAGACAATGAGCAGTTCTTC.

The chain joins TRBV4-3 to TRBJ2-6; D unresolved. The CDR3 is 15 amino acids. The germline V gene has CDR1 LGHNA and CDR2 YSLEER. V was trimmed by 0 bases and J by 2 bases, leaving 5 bases between them. CDR3 residues: CASSQEIPGANVLTF. The CDR3 DNA sequence: TGCGCCAGCAGCCAAGAAATACCTGGGGCCAACGTCCTGACTTTC.